The 4 T cell receptor beta chains below were found in one sample sequenced in a study of blood T cell repertoires in COVID-19. Assay: immunoSEQ multiplex PCR; the TCRdb copy retains only in-frame clones and omits some. The repertoire includes 40,000 to 50,000 clones, roughly 90% of them detected once, and about 3.9% sits in the top ten. The specimen was peripheral blood. The receptor set was obtained from a human donor in a cohort sampled during active COVID-19.

This chain links TRBV18 with TRBJ2-1; a weak D match, TRBD1 (6 bases). CDR1 is KGHSH and CDR2 is LQKENI in the germline V gene. Trimming cost V 0 bases and J 8 bases, with 11 bases left between them. The CDR3 totals 14 residues. The CDR3 nucleotides are TGTGCCAGCTCACCACCGAATGGGGGCGATGAGCAGTTCTTC. This translates into CASSPPNGGDEQFF.

The count of this clone is one. The chain links TRBV5-1 to TRBJ1-2; D remains unclear. Trimming stripped 4 bases from V and 7 bases from J, with 14 bases between. The CDR3 covers 13 residues. Germline V CDR1 and CDR2: SGHRS, YFSETQ. DNA for the CDR3: TGCGCCAGCAGCCTGGGAGGGTCACCTGGCTACACCTTC. Translating gives CASSLGGSPGYTF.

This chain connects TRBV3-1 (or the pseudogene TRBV3-2) to TRBJ2-1; 9 bases are a match to TRBD2. The CDR3 runs 19 residues. J gave up 1 base and V 2 bases, and 12 bases lay outside the gene matches. Germline CDR1 LGHDT, CDR2 YNNKEL (reference sequence). CDR3 sequence: CASSQSLLSGRGSYNEQFF. Here the CDR3 DNA reads TGTGCCAGCAGCCAATCTCTCCTTAGCGGGAGAGGTTCCTACAATGAGCAGTTCTTC.

This clone was detected only a few times. The rearrangement links TRBV28 to TRBJ2-1, with 10 bases fitting TRBD2. Germline loops: CDR1 MDHEN, CDR2 SYDVKM. CDR3 length equals 16 residues. With V trimmed by 2 bases and J by 7 bases, 8 bases remained unmatched. In nucleotides, the CDR3 is TGTGCCAGCAGTTTAGAGGCTAGCGGGAGAAATAATGAGCAGTTCTTC. It specifies CASSLEASGRNNEQFF.